This T cell receptor beta chain was recovered during a study of identical twins. General study results and limits: Out-of-frame alpha sequences common to twins exhibited a surplus of low generation probability. Insertions were fewer in abundant cord blood beta clonotypes, whereas memory repertoires showed none of this pattern.

Comment on this clonotype: Antigen specificity is unknown.

Template switching introduced a universal primer site, and the cDNA bore unique molecular identifiers. MiXCR, run by TCRdb on the 5' RACE reads, gives a single entry per CDR3 protein. Of fewer than 650,000 distinct CDR3 sequences listed, about 7.1% are singletons. The CDR3 has 15 residues. CDR1 is SNHLY, CDR2 FYNNEI, per germline. The V end lost 6 bases, the J end lost 6 bases, and 15 bases lay between the germline ends. The same sample was also studied in work on yellow fever vaccine responses in identical twins. In that study: Reported findings indicate that twins' vaccine T cell responses seemed partially convergent, partially personalized.

The sample comprised PBMCs. The TCR comes from a woman aged 18 to 35 in good health. V and J are TRBV2 and TRBJ1-6; TRBD1 is a possible D gene (6 bases). The CDR3 here is CASRETGEGNSPLHF. CDR3 nucleotide sequence: TGTGCCAGCAGGGAGACAGGTGAGGGTAATTCACCCCTCCACTTT.